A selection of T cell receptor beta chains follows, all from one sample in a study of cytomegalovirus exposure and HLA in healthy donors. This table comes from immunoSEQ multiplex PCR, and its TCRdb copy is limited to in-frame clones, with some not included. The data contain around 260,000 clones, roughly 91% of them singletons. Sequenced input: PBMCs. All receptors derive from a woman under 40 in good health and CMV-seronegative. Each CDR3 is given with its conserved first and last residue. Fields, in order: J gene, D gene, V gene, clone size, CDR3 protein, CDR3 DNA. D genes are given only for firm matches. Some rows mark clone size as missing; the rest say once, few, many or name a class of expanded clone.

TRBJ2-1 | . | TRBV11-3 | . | CASSSGPPANEQFF | TGTGCCAGCAGCTCGGGACCGCCCGCCAATGAGCAGTTCTTC
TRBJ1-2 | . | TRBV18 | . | CASSPVDGPNYGYTF | TGTGCCAGCTCACCGGTCGACGGCCCCAACTATGGCTACACCTTC
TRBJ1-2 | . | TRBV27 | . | CASKHRDPNYGYTF | TGTGCCAGCAAGCACAGGGACCCTAACTATGGCTACACCTTC
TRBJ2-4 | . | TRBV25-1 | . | CASSESVNLKNIQYF | TGTGCCAGCAGTGAATCGGTCAACCTGAAAAACATTCAGTACTTC
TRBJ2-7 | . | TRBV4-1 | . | CASSQDWPGSSYEQYF | TGCGCCAGCAGCCAAGATTGGCCAGGGAGCTCCTACGAGCAGTACTTC
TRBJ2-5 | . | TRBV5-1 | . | CASSQARTEETQYF | TGCGCCAGCAGCCAGGCACGTACAGAAGAGACCCAGTACTTC
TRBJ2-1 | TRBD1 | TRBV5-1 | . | CASTYRGYNDNEQFF | TGCGCCAGCACCTACAGGGGGTACAATGACAATGAGCAGTTCTTC
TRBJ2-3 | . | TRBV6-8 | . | CASRPSSLDTQYF | TGTGCCAGCAGACCTAGTTCCCTAGATACGCAGTATTTT
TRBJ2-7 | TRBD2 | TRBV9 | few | CASSPGSGSQGTYEQYF | TGTGCCAGCAGCCCCGGTAGCGGGAGTCAAGGGACCTACGAGCAGTACTTC
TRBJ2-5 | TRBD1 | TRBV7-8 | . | CASSAGQGMTTQYF | TGTGCCAGCAGCGCAGGACAGGGGATGACGACCCAGTACTTC
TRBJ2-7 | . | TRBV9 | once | CASSADAGYEQYF | TGTGCCAGCAGCGCAGACGCTGGATACGAGCAGTACTTC
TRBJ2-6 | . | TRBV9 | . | CASSDSGGLRVSGANVLTF | TGTGCCAGCAGCGACTCTGGGGGGCTCCGAGTCTCTGGGGCCAACGTCCTGACTTTC
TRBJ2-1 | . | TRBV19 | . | CASTNPQTSLSYNEQFF | TGTGCCAGTACCAACCCCCAGACTAGTCTCTCCTACAATGAGCAGTTCTTC
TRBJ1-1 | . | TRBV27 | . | CASKANTEAFF | TGTGCCAGCAAGGCGAACACTGAAGCTTTCTTT
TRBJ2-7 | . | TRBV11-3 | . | CASSPPILYEQYF | TGTGCCAGCAGCCCCCCTATCCTGTACGAGCAGTACTTC
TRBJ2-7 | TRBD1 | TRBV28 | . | CASSSPRDRGTYEQYF | TGTGCCAGCAGTTCCCCCCGGGACAGGGGGACCTACGAGCAGTACTTC
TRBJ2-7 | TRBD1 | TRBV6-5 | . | CASSYPGQTNEQYF | TGTGCCAGCAGTTACCCGGGACAGACCAACGAGCAGTACTTC
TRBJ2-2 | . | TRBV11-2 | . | CASRILTPSGELFF | TGTGCCAGCAGGATATTAACCCCTTCGGGGGAGCTGTTTTTT
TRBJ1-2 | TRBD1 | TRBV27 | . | CAASPGQAYGYTF | TGTGCCGCCTCACCGGGACAGGCTTATGGCTACACCTTC
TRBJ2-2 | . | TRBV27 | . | CASSLGGSAGELFF | TGTGCCAGCAGCCTAGGGGGTTCGGCCGGGGAGCTGTTTTTT
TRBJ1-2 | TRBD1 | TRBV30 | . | CAWSLTGGRDGYTF | TGTGCCTGGAGCCTGACAGGGGGAAGGGATGGCTACACCTTC
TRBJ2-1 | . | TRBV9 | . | CASSVEGLGAYNEQFF | TGTGCCAGCAGCGTAGAGGGCCTTGGGGCTTACAATGAGCAGTTCTTC
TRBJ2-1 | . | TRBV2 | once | CASSETGDLASLYNEQFF | TGTGCCAGCAGTGAAACGGGGGACCTCGCCTCCCTCTACAATGAGCAGTTCTTC
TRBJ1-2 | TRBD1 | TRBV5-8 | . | CASSFGSTGGRDYGYTF | TGTGCCAGCAGCTTTGGCAGCACAGGGGGTAGGGACTATGGCTACACCTTC
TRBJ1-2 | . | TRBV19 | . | CASRVANYGYTF | TGTGCCAGTAGGGTTGCGAACTATGGCTACACCTTC
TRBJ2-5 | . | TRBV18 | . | CASSPSRTQGNRPALAETQYF | TGTGCCAGCTCACCATCCCGTACGCAGGGGAACCGCCCGGCTTTGGCGGAGACCCAGTACTTC
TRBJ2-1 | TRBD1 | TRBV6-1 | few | CASSAGQGNHNEQFF | TGTGCCAGCAGTGCTGGACAGGGGAATCACAATGAGCAGTTCTTC
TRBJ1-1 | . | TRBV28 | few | CASSPHRANTEAFF | TGTGCCAGCAGTCCCCACAGAGCGAACACTGAAGCTTTCTTT
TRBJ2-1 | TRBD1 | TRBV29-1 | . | CSSSGTGGEQFF | TGCAGCTCCTCGGGGACAGGGGGTGAGCAGTTCTTC
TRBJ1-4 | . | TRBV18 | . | CASSPLEGTGKLFF | TGTGCCAGCTCACCCTTGGAGGGGACTGGAAAACTGTTTTTT
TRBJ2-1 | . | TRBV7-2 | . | CASSLVGLEDNEQFF | TGTGCCAGCAGCTTAGTAGGCCTCGAAGACAATGAGCAGTTCTTC
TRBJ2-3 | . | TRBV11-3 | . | CASSSSGEISTDTQYF | TGTGCCAGCAGCTCCAGCGGTGAAATAAGCACAGATACGCAGTATTTT
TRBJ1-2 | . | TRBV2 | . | CASTQGRVNYGYTF | TGTGCCAGCACGCAGGGGCGAGTTAACTATGGCTACACCTTC
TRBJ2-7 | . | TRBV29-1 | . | CSVVGRAWDEQYF | TGCAGCGTTGTCGGCCGGGCTTGGGACGAGCAGTACTTC
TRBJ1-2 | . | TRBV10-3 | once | CAISESTLSTGTVGYGYTF | TGTGCCATCAGTGAGTCGACTCTTTCGACAGGAACAGTGGGCTATGGCTACACCTTC
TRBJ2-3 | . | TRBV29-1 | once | CSVAAIGGTQYF | TGCAGCGTAGCGGCTATTGGGGGTACGCAGTATTTT
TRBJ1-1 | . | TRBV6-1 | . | CASSEVAGVTEAFF | TGTGCCAGCAGTGAAGTTGCAGGGGTCACTGAAGCTTTCTTT
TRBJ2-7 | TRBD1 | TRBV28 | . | CASSSTYSDRGQSYEQYF | TGTGCCAGCAGTTCCACGTACTCCGACAGGGGGCAAAGCTACGAGCAGTACTTC
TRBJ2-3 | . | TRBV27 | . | CASSLFGDGGTDTQYF | TGTGCCAGCAGTTTGTTCGGGGATGGGGGCACAGATACGCAGTATTTT
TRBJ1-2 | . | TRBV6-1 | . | CASSEQGLGYTF | TGTGCCAGCAGTGAACAAGGGCTTGGCTACACCTTC
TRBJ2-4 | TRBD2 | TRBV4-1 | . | CASSLNRLAGVLAKNIQYF | TGCGCCAGCAGCCTAAATCGACTAGCGGGAGTCTTAGCCAAAAACATTCAGTACTTC
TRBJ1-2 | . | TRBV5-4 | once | CASSFESGYTF | TGTGCCAGCAGCTTCGAAAGTGGCTACACCTTC
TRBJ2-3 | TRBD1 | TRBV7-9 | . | CASSEGQDGDTQYF | TGTGCCAGCAGCGAAGGACAGGACGGAGATACGCAGTATTTT
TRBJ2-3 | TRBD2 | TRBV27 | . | CASSLYSGGVATDTQYF | TGTGCCAGCAGTTTATATAGCGGGGGAGTTGCGACAGATACGCAGTATTTT
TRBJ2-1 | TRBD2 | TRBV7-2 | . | CASSFGLAERGYNEQFF | TGTGCCAGCAGCTTCGGGTTAGCGGAGCGGGGCTACAATGAGCAGTTCTTC
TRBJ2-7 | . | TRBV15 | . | CATSREDRRGYEQYF | TGTGCCACCAGCAGGGAGGACAGGAGGGGGTACGAGCAGTACTTC
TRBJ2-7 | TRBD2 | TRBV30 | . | CALVTRLSGRPYEQYF | TGTGCCCTGGTAACCCGCCTTAGCGGGAGACCCTACGAGCAGTACTTC
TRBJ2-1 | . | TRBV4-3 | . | CASSQGQWNEQFF | TGCGCCAGCAGCCAAGGACAATGGAATGAGCAGTTCTTC
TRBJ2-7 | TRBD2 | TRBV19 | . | CASSTIAGVEQYF | TGTGCCAGTAGTACCATAGCGGGAGTCGAGCAGTACTTC
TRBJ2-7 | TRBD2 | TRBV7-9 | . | CASSPTSGTFEQYF | TGTGCCAGCAGCCCAACTAGCGGGACTTTCGAGCAGTACTTC
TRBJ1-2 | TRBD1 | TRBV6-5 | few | CASSLTGGLGYTF | TGTGCCAGCAGCCTGACAGGGGGACTTGGCTACACCTTC
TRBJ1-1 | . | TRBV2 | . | CASSEFDEAFF | TGTGCCAGCAGTGAGTTCGATGAAGCTTTCTTT
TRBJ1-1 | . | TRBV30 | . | CAWNRNGLDTEAFF | TGTGCCTGGAATAGGAACGGATTGGACACTGAAGCTTTCTTT
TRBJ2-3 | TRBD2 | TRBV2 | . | CASGRGASGSSTDTQYF | TGTGCCAGCGGCCGTGGGGCTAGCGGGTCTAGCACAGATACGCAGTATTTT
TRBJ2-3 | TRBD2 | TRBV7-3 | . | CASSTTSGRALDTQYF | TGTGCCAGCAGCACGACTAGCGGGAGGGCATTGGATACGCAGTATTTT
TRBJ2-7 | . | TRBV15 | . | CATSDGTAERLYEQYF | TGTGCCACCAGCGATGGGACCGCGGAACGCCTCTACGAGCAGTACTTC
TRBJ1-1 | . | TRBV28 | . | CASRLDSLSTEAFF | TGTGCCAGCAGACTCGACAGTTTAAGCACTGAAGCTTTCTTT